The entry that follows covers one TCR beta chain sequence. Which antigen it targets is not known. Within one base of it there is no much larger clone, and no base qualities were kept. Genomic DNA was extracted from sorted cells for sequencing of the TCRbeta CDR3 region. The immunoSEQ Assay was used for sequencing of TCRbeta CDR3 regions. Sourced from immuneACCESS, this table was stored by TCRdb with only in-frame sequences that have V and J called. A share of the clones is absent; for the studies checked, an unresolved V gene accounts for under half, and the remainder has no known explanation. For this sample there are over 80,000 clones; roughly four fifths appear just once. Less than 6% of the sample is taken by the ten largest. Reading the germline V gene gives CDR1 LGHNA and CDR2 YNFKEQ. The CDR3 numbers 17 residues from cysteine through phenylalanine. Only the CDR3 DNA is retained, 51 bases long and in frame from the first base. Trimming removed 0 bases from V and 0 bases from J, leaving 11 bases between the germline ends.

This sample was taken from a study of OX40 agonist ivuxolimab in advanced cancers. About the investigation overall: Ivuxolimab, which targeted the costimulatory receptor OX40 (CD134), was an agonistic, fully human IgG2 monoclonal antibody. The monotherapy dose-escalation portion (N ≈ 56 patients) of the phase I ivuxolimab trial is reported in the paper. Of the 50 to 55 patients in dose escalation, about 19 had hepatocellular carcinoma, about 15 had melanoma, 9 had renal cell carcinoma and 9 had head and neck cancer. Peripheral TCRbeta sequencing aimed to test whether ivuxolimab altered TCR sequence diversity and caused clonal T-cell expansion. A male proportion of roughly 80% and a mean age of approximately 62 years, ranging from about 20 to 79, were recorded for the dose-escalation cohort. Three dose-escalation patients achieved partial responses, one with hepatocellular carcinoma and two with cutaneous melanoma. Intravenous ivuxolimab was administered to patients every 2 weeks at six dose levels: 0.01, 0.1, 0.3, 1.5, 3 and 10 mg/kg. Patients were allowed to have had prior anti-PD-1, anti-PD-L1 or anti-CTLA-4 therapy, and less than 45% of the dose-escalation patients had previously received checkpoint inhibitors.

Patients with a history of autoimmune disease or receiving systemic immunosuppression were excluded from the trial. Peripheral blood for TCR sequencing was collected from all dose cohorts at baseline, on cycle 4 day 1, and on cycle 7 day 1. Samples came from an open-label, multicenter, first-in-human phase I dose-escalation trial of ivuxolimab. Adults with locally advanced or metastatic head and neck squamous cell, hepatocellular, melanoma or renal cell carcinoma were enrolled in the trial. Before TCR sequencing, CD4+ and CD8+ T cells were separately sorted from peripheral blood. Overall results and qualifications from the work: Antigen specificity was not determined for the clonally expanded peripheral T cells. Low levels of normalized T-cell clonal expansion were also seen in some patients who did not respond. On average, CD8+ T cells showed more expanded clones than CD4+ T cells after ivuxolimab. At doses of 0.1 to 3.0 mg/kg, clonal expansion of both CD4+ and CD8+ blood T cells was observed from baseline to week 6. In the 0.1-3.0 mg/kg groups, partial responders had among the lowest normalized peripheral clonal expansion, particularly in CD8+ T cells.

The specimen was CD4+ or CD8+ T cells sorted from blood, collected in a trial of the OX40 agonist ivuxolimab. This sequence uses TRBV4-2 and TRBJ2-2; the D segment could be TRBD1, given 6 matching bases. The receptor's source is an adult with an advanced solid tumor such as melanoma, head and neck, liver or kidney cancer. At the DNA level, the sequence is TGTGCCAGCAGCCAAGATATTGGGGGCACGAACACCGGGGAGCTGTTTTTT. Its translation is CASSQDIGGTNTGELFF.